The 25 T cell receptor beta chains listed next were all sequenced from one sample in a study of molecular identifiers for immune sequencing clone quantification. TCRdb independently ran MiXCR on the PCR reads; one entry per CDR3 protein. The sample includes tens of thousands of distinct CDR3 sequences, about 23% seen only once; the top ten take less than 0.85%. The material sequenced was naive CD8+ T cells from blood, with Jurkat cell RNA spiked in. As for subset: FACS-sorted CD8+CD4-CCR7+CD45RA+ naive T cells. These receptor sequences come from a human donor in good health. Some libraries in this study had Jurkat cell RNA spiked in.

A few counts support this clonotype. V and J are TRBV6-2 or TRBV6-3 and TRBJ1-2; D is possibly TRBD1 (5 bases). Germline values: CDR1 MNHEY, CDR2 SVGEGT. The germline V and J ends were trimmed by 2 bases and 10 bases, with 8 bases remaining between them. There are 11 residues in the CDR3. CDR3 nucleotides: TGTGCCAGCAGTTACGGCAGGGACTACACCTTC. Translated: CASSYGRDYTF.

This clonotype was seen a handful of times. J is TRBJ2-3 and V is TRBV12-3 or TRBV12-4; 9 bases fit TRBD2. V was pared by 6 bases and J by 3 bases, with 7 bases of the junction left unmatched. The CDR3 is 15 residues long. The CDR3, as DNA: TGTGCCAGCAGCGGCCGGCTAGCGGGAACAGATACGCAGTATTTT. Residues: CASSGRLAGTDTQYF.

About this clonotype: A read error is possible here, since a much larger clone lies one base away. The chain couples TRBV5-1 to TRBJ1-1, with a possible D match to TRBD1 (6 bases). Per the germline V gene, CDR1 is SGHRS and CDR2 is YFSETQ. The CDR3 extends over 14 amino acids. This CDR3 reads CTSSPYRGATEAFF. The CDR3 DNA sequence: TGCACCAGCAGCCCATATCGGGGGGCCACTGAAGCTTTCTTT.

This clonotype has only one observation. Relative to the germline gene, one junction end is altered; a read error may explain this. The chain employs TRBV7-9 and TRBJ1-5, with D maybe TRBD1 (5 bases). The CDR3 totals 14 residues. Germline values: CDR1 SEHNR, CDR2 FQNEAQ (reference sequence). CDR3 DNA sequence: TGTGCCAGCGGCTTTGGGCAGGGTCATCAGCCCCAGCATTTT. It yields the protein CASGFGQGHQPQHF.

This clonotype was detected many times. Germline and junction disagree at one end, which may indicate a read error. The CDR3 DNA is TGTGCTAGCAGCAGGGGACTCGCCAGGACAGGGCGAGAGACCCAGTACTTC. It yields the protein CASSRGLARTGRETQYF. The chain is built from TRBV7-7 and TRBJ2-5; 8 nucleotides align to TRBD1. CDR3 length equals 17 residues. The germline V gene has CDR1 SSHAT and CDR2 FNYEAQ (reference sequence).

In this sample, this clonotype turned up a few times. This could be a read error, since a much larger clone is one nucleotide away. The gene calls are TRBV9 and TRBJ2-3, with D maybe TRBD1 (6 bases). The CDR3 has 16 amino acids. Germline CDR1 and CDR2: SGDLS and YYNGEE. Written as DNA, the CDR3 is TGTGCCAGCAGCGCCAGGGACACCTCTAGCACAGATATGCAGTATTTT. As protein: CASSARDTSSTDMQYF.

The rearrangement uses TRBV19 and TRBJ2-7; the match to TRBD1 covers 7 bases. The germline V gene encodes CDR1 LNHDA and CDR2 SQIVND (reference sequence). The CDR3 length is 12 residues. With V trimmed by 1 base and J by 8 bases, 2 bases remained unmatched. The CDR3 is CASSIAGGKQYF. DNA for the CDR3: TGTGCCAGTAGTATAGCAGGGGGTAAGCAGTACTTC.

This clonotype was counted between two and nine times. The CDR3 sequence: CASELETDTQYF. The CDR3 nucleotides read TGTGCCAGCGAGCTAGAGACAGATACGCAGTATTTT. The J gene is TRBJ2-3, the V gene TRBV12-3 or TRBV12-4; D remains ambiguous. The V end was cut by 8 bases, the J end by 3 bases, with 9 bases between. The CDR3 is made up of 12 amino acids.

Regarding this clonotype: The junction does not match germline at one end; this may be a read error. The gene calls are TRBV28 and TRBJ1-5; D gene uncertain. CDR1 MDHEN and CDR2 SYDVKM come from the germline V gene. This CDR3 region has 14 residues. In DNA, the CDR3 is TGTACCAGCAGTCCCGAACGCTTGGGTCAGCCCCAGCATTTT. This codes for CTSSPERLGQPQHF.

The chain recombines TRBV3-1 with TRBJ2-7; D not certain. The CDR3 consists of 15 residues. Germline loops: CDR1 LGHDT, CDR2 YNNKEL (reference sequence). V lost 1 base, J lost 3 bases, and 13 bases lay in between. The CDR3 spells CASSQGRQPDYEQYF. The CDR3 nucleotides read TGTGCCAGCAGCCAAGGGAGACAACCGGACTACGAGCAGTACTTC.

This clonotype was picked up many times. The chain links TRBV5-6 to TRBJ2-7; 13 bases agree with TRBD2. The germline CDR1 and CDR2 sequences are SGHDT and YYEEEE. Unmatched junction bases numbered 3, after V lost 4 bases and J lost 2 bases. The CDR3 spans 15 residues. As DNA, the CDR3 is TGTGCCAGCAGCCTCGGACTAGCGGGGGCCTACGAGCAGTACTTC. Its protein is CASSLGLAGAYEQYF.

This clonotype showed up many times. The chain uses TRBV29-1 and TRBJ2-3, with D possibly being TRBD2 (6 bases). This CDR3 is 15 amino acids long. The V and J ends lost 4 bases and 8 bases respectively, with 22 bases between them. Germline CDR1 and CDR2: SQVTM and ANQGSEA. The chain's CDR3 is CSVGEPGLTLLTQYF. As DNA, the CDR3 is TGCAGCGTTGGTGAACCGGGACTGACACTTCTTACGCAGTATTTT.

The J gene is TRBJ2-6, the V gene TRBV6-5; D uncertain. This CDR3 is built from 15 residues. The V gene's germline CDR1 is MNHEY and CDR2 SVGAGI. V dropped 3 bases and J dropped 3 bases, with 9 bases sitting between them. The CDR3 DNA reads TGTGCCAGCAGTTATAGCAATGGTGGGGCCAACGTCCTGACTTTC. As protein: CASSYSNGGANVLTF.

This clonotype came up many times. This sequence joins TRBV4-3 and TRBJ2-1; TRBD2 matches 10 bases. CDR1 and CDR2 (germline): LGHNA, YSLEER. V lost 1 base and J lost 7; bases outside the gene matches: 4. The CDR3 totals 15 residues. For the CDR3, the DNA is TGCGCCAGCAGCCAAGGGAGCGGGGGGGCTAATGAGCAGTTCTTC. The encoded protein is CASSQGSGGANEQFF.

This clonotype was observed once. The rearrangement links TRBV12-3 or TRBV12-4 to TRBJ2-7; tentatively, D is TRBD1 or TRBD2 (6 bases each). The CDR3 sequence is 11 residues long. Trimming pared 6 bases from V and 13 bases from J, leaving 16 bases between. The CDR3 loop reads CASSPGLGGYF. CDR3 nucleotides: TGTGCCAGCAGCCCGGGACTGGGGGGCTACTTC.

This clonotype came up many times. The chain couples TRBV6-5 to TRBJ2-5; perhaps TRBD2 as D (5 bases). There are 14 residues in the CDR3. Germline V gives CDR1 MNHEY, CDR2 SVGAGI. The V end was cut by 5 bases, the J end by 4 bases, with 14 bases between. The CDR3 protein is CASSPPGEGETQYF. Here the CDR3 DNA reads TGTGCCAGCAGTCCCCCCGGAGAGGGAGAGACCCAGTACTTC.

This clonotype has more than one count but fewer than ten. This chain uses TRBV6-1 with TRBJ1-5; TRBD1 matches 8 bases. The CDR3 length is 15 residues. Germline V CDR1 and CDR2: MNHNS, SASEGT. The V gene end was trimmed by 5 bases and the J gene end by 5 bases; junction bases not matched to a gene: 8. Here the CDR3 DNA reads TGTGCCAGCAGTAGGACAGGGCCACACGATCAGCCCCAGCATTTT. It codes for CASSRTGPHDQPQHF.

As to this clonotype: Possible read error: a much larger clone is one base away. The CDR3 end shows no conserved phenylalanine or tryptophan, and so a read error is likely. The CDR3 DNA reads TGTGCCAGGCATAGCAATCAGCCCCAGCATCTT. Translation: CARHSNQPQHL. The gene calls are TRBV27 and TRBJ1-5; D is unresolved. CDR1 MNHEY and CDR2 SMNVEV come from the germline V gene (reference sequence). The germline V and J ends were trimmed by 9 bases and 0 bases, with 3 bases remaining between them. The CDR3 has 11 residues.

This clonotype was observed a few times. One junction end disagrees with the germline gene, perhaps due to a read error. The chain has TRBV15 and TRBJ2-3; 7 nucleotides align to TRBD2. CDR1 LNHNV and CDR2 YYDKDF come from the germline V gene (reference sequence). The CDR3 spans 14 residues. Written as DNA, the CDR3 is TGTGCCACCAGCAGAGAGACTAGCACAGATACGCAGTGTTTT. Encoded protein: CATSRETSTDTQCF.

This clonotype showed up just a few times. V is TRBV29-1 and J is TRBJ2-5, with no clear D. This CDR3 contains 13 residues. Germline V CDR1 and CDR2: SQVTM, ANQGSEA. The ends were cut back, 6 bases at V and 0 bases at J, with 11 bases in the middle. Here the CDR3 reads CSVDSEHQETQYF. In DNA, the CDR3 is TGCAGCGTAGATTCAGAACACCAAGAGACCCAGTACTTC.

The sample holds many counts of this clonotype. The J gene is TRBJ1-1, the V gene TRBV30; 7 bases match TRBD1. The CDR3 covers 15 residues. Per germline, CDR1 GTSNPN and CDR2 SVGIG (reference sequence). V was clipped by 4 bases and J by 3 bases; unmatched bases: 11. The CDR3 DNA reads TGTGCCTGGACTCTAAGGGGCAGGGGGTACACTGAAGCTTTCTTT. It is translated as CAWTLRGRGYTEAFF.

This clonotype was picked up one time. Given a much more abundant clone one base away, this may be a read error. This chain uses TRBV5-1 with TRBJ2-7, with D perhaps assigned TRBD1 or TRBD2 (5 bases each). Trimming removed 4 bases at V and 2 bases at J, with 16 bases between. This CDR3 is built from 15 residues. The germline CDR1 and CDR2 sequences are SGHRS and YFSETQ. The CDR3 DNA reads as TGCGCCAGCAGCGTACCGGGACGGCCACCCTACGAGCAGTACTTC. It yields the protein CASSVPGRPPYEQYF. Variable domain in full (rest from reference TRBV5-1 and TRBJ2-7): KAGVTQTPRYLIKTRGQQVTLSCSPISGHRSVSWYQQTPGQGLQFLFEYFSETQRNKGNFPGRFSGRQFSNSRSEMNVSTLELGDSALYLCASSVPGRPPYEQYFGPGTRLTVT.

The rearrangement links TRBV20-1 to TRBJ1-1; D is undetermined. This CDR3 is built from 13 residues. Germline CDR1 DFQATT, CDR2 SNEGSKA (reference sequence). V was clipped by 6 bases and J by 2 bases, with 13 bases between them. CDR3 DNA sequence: TGCAGTGCCCCTCTCCCGGGAAACACTGAAGCTTTCTTT. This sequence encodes CSAPLPGNTEAFF.

CDR3 sequence reads: CSARAALADYEQYF. In nucleotides, the CDR3 is TGCAGTGCTAGAGCGGCTCTAGCGGACTACGAGCAGTACTTC. The V call is TRBV20-1, the J call TRBJ2-7, with 7 bases identical to TRBD2. The CDR3 sequence is 14 residues long. V trimming: 1 base; J trimming: 3 bases; junction bases outside the gene matches: 6. Germline V gene lookup returns CDR1 DFQATT and CDR2 SNEGSKA (reference sequence).

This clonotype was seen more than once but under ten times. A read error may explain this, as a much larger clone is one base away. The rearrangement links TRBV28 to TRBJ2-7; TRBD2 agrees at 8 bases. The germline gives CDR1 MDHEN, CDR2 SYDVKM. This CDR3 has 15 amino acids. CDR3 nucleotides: TGTGCCAGCAGTTTAATGGCCGGACTAGCCTACGAGCAGTGCTTC. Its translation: CASSLMAGLAYEQCF.